This record concerns one T cell receptor beta chain sequence. What it recognizes is unknown. V was shortened by 10 bases and J by 7 bases, with 17 bases between the two germline ends. The CDR3 is 14 amino acids. Germline loops: CDR1 LNHDA, CDR2 SQIVND (reference sequence). The data are from a study of shared clonotypes between healthy human individuals. The overall study: Aged 18 to 49, the donors were a couple of women and a few men.

This table comes from immunoSEQ multiplex PCR, and its TCRdb copy is limited to in-frame clones, with some not included. The sample consists of roughly 2 million clones, 90% to 95% of them appearing once. Findings of the study overall: Generation probability values for non-shared clonotypes were lower than those for clonotypes shared by all four donors.

The TCR was taken from a man aged 18 to 30 in good health. Sample: naive CD4+ T cells sorted from blood. The sample's subset: CD45RA+ positively selected. The gene calls are TRBV19 and TRBJ1-6, with TRBD1 as a possible D gene (5 bases). The CDR3 coding sequence is TGTGCCACCGTTGCAAGGGGATGGAATTCACCCCTCCACTTT. This codes for CATVARGWNSPLHF.